This entry lists 2 T cell receptor beta chains sequenced from one sample in a study of long-term antiretroviral therapy in people with HIV. Researchers report immunoSEQ v3.0 was run at survey level. Some clones are missing from TCRdb's copy, which holds only in-frame ones; the method was immunoSEQ multiplex PCR. The table lists about 32,000 clones, approximately 94% of them singletons. Here the sequenced sample was unsorted PBMCs, taken 4.1 years after starting antiretroviral therapy. Receptors were obtained from a woman aged 45-60 years with HIV.

The chain couples TRBV5-4 to TRBJ1-4; D might be TRBD1 (5 bases). CDR3 size: 15 residues. With 2 bases removed from V and 0 bases from J, the gap between germline ends came to 8 bases. Germline V gives CDR1 SGHNT, CDR2 YYREEE (reference sequence). CDR3 region: CASSFRGPTNEKLFF. CDR3 coding DNA: TGTGCCAGCAGCTTTAGGGGACCAACTAATGAAAAACTGTTTTTT.

This clone showed up just once. This chain connects TRBV27 to TRBJ1-2, with D tentatively TRBD1 (6 bases). V was pared by 3 bases and J by 7 bases, with 21 bases between. This CDR3 spans 16 amino acids. The germline gives CDR1 MNHEY, CDR2 SMNVEV (reference sequence). In DNA, the CDR3 is TGTGCCAGCAGTTTTTCCGAGGGGCCGGAGGGGGGTGGCTACACCTTC. Residues: CASSFSEGPEGGGYTF.